Below, 19 T cell receptor beta chains from the same sample are listed, as sequenced in a study of blood T cell repertoires in COVID-19 (dated by TCRdb to about 2020). The library was produced with the immunoSEQ multiplex PCR assay. TCRdb took this table from immuneACCESS and kept in-frame rearrangements with V and J called. Such tables lack part of the clones; where checked against another copy, unresolved V genes explain under half of the gap, and the rest is unexplained. In all, the sample holds 150,000 or so clones, and about four fifths of those were seen once. The top ten clonotypes cover approximately 0.5% of the sample. The sequenced sample consisted of peripheral blood. These receptors all come from a man aged 55 to 70 with acute or convalescent COVID-19.

The rearrangement joins TRBV7-2 to TRBJ1-1; TRBD1 is a possible D gene (6 bases). Germline V gives CDR1 SGHTA, CDR2 FQGNSA. The CDR3 has 15 amino acids. Between the trimmed V and J ends, which lost 1 base and 5 bases, there was a span of 14 bases. The CDR3 spells CASSLDMGASTEAFF. Written as DNA, the CDR3 is TGTGCCAGCAGCTTAGACATGGGGGCGTCGACTGAAGCTTTCTTT.

This clone was recorded only once. The V call is TRBV24-1, the J call TRBJ1-1; 9 nucleotides align to TRBD1. CDR1 and CDR2 (germline): KGHDR, SFDVKD. V dropped 4 bases and J dropped 1; count of bases not matched to a gene: 6. The CDR3 consists of 16 residues. For the CDR3, the DNA is TGTGCCACCAGTGAAGCGGGACAGGGATCGAACACTGAAGCTTTCTTT. It translates to CATSEAGQGSNTEAFF.

This clone was seen a few times. The chain combines TRBV28 with TRBJ1-1, with a possible D match to TRBD1 (5 bases). V shed 5 bases and J shed 1 base, with 11 bases lying between them. CDR1 and CDR2 (germline): MDHEN, SYDVKM. CDR3 length equals 14 residues. The DNA of the CDR3 is TGTGCCAGCAGTCGGGGGGGGAGGAACACTGAAGCTTTCTTT. It translates to CASSRGGRNTEAFF.

This clone appeared a single time. The gene calls are TRBV3-1 (or the pseudogene TRBV3-2) and TRBJ2-7; TRBD2 matches at 8 bases. The CDR3 consists of 16 residues. Losses at the gene ends were 1 base for V and 2 bases for J; bases not matched to a gene: 7. CDR1 and CDR2 from the germline V gene are LGHDT and YNNKEL (reference sequence). The CDR3 bases are TGTGCCAGCAGCCAAGGGAGGTTAGCGGGACCCTACGAGCAGTACTTC. Its translation: CASSQGRLAGPYEQYF.

The rearrangement uses TRBV10-3 and TRBJ1-3, with D perhaps TRBD1 (5 bases). This CDR3 is 14 amino acids long. V gave up 3 bases and J gave up 0 bases, with 6 bases separating them. Germline CDR1 is ENHRY and CDR2 is SYGVKD. The CDR3 spells CAISDRDSGNTIYF. CDR3 coding DNA: TGTGCCATCAGTGACAGGGACTCTGGAAACACCATATATTTT.

This sequence joins TRBV19 and TRBJ1-5; the D is unclear. The CDR3 spans 14 residues. Trimming left V 5 bases short and J 0 bases short, with 8 bases between. Germline CDR1 reads LNHDA; CDR2 reads SQIVND (reference sequence). This CDR3 reads CASSLADSNQPQHF. The CDR3 DNA follows: TGTGCCAGTAGTCTGGCAGATAGCAATCAGCCCCAGCATTTT. The whole variable domain, remainder taken from reference TRBV19 and TRBJ1-5, is DGGITQSPKYLFRKEGQNVTLSCEQNLNHDAMYWYRQDPGQGLRLIYYSQIVNDFQKGDIAEGYSVSREKKESFPLTVTSAQKNPTAFYLCASSLADSNQPQHFGDGTRLSIL.

The chain carries TRBV7-6 and TRBJ1-2; unclear D gene. The CDR3 length is 15 residues. Germline CDR1 and CDR2: SGHVS and FNYEAQ. The V gene lost 2 bases and the J gene lost 0 bases, with 10 bases spanning the gap. The CDR3 DNA reads as TGTGCCAGCAGCTTAACCGCCAGTTCTAACTATGGCTACACCTTC. This encodes CASSLTASSNYGYTF.

The chain combines TRBV6-5 with TRBJ2-7, with a tentative D call TRBD1 (6 bases). This CDR3 spans 15 amino acids. V shed 2 bases and J shed 0 bases, with 11 bases lying between them. In germline, CDR1 is MNHEY, CDR2 SVGAGI. The DNA of the CDR3 is TGTGCCAGCAGTTACAGTGAAGGGGGCTCCTACGAGCAGTACTTC. It is translated as CASSYSEGGSYEQYF.

J is TRBJ1-5 and V is TRBV5-1; tentatively, D is TRBD1 (6 bases). Per the germline V gene, CDR1 is SGHRS and CDR2 is YFSETQ. CDR3 length: 14 amino acids. Trimming took 2 bases from V and 5 from J, leaving 11 bases between them. The CDR3 protein is CASSLQGGDQPQHF. The CDR3 nucleotides are TGCGCCAGCAGCTTACAGGGTGGCGATCAGCCCCAGCATTTT.

The rearrangement links TRBV29-1 to TRBJ2-3; a weak D match, TRBD1 (7 bases). Trimming removed 4 bases from V and 0 bases from J, with 8 bases in between. The CDR3 is made up of 13 amino acids. CDR1 is SQVTM, CDR2 ANQGSEA, per germline. The CDR3 loop is CSVAGGSTDTQYF. The CDR3 nucleotides read TGCAGCGTTGCAGGGGGGAGCACAGATACGCAGTATTTT.

V usage is TRBV7-3 and J usage is TRBJ2-7; 9 bases fit TRBD1. There are 14 residues in the CDR3. Trimming at V came to 5 bases and at J to 4 bases, leaving 6 bases not matched to a gene. Germline values: CDR1 SGHTA, CDR2 FQGTGA. The CDR3 region is CASSRGTGSYEQYF. The CDR3 DNA sequence: TGTGCCAGCAGCCGTGGGACAGGGAGTTACGAGCAGTACTTC.

The J gene is TRBJ2-5, the V gene TRBV28; 7 bases fit TRBD2. CDR1 is MDHEN, CDR2 SYDVKM, per germline. CDR3 length: 12 residues. V was pared by 6 bases and J by 5 bases, with 3 bases of the junction left unmatched. The CDR3 spells CASREAGETQYF. The CDR3, as DNA: TGTGCCAGCAGAGAAGCGGGGGAGACCCAGTACTTC.

The V and J genes are TRBV5-1 and TRBJ2-7, with D maybe TRBD1 (5 bases). The V gene lost 6 bases and the J gene lost 5 bases, with 18 bases spanning the gap. Germline lookup yields CDR1 SGHRS and CDR2 YFSETQ. The CDR3 covers 14 residues. The CDR3 reads CASTPGRVAHEQYF. DNA of the CDR3: TGCGCCAGCACCCCCGGCAGGGTTGCCCACGAGCAGTACTTC.

The CDR3 protein is CSVDKGAYEQFF. As DNA, the CDR3 is TGCAGCGTTGACAAGGGGGCGTATGAGCAGTTCTTC. The chain employs TRBV29-1 and TRBJ2-1, with 7 bases lining up with TRBD1. Germline trimming cut 3 bases from V and 8 bases from J; bases unmatched to any gene: 4. There are 12 residues in the CDR3. Per the germline V gene, CDR1 is SQVTM and CDR2 is ANQGSEA.

This clone was seen a single time. The chain is built from TRBV5-6 and TRBJ2-1, with 10 bases matching TRBD1. This CDR3 comprises 15 residues. Per the germline V gene, CDR1 is SGHDT and CDR2 is YYEEEE. Trimming removed 3 bases from V and 9 bases from J; junction bases left unmatched: 9. CDR3 in amino acids: CASSSTGTGVGEQFF. CDR3 nucleotides: TGTGCCAGCAGCTCAACCGGGACAGGGGTGGGTGAGCAGTTCTTC.

CDR3 nucleotides: TGTGCCAGCAGTAAGGGGGTAGGAACTAATGAAAAACTGTTTTTT. It translates to CASSKGVGTNEKLFF. The rearrangement joins TRBV3-1 (or the pseudogene TRBV3-2) to TRBJ1-4; a possible D gene is TRBD1 (6 bases). The CDR3 covers 15 residues. V lost 6 bases to trimming and J lost 1 base, with 12 bases between them. Germline lookup yields CDR1 LGHDT and CDR2 YNNKEL (reference sequence).

The chain is built from TRBV6-4 and TRBJ1-1; D gene unclear. The CDR3 runs to 13 residues. The V gene's germline CDR1 is MRHNA and CDR2 SNTAGT. V was pared by 6 bases and J by 5 bases, with 13 bases between. CDR3 in amino acids: CASRRSPWTEAFF. DNA for the CDR3: TGTGCCAGCAGGCGGTCACCGTGGACTGAAGCTTTCTTT.

This clone was counted a few times. This same CDR3 is encoded by further DNA sequences in the sample. The chain is built from TRBV28 and TRBJ1-2; 8 bases line up with TRBD1. CDR1 and CDR2 from the germline V gene are MDHEN and SYDVKM. This CDR3 has 13 amino acids. The V and J ends lost 3 bases and 4 bases, in that order; junction bases with no gene match: 1. CDR3 sequence (DNA): TGTGCCAGCAGTTTTGGACAGGGCTATGGCTACACCTTC. Translated, it gives CASSFGQGYGYTF.

V gene TRBV29-1 combines with J gene TRBJ2-1, with 10 bases aligning to TRBD1. With 7 bases clipped from V and 4 bases from J, the junction kept 4 bases outside the gene matches. The CDR3 spans 13 residues. CDR1 is SQVTM, CDR2 ANQGSEA, per germline. In nucleotides, the CDR3 is TGCAGCGGGGGGACAGGGGTTTACAATGAGCAGTTCTTC. Translating it yields CSGGTGVYNEQFF.